The sequence of this T cell receptor beta chain was determined in a study of OX40 agonist ivuxolimab in advanced cancers. Study in general: Ivuxolimab, which is an agonistic anti-OX40 (CD134) antibody, was administered to the patients.

Method: immunoSEQ multiplex PCR; TCRdb's copy keeps in-frame clones and lacks some. The table records fewer than 85,000 clones, about 93% of them present only once. Trimming left V 10 bases short and J 3 bases short, with 15 bases between. Germline CDR1 is SEHNR and CDR2 is FQNEAQ (reference sequence). The CDR3 consists of 13 residues. The sequencing used CD4+ or CD8+ T cells sorted from blood, collected in a trial of the OX40 agonist ivuxolimab. The J gene is TRBJ2-5, the V gene TRBV7-9, with no clear D. The receptor comes from an adult with an advanced solid tumor such as melanoma, head and neck, liver or kidney cancer. The CDR3 nucleotides read TGTGCCACCCGGACCTACGGAAAAGAGACCCAGTACTTC. Protein product: CATRTYGKETQYF.